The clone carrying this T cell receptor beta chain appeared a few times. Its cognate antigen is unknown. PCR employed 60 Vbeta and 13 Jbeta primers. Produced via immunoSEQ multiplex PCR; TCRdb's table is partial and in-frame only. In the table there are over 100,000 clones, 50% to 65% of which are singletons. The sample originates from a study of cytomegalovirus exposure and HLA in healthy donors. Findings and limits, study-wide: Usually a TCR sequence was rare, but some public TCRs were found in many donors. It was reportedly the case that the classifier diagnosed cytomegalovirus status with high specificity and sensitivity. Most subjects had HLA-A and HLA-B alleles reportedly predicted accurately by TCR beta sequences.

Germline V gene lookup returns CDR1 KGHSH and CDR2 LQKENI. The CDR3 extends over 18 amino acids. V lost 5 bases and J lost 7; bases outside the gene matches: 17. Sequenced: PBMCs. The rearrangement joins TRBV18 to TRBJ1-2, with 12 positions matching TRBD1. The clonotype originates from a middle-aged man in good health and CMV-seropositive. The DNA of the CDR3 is TGTGCCAGCTCAACATCGGGACAGGGGGCGAGCCTTGCCCGTGGCTACACCTTC. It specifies CASSTSGQGASLARGYTF.